Shown below are 21 T cell receptor beta chains from a single sample sequenced in a study of shared clonotypes between healthy human individuals. Only in-frame clones appear in the TCRdb table, and some are missing; sequencing was by immunoSEQ multiplex PCR. The sample holds more than 900,000 clones, about 84% seen once. Input material: memory CD4+ T cells from PBMCs. Subset denoted: CD45RA-negative fraction. The receptors stem from a man younger than 30 in good health. Some clones in this sample may be carry-over from other donors' samples.

The chain joins TRBV7-2 to TRBJ2-1, with TRBD2 matching over 8 bases. This CDR3 has 16 amino acids. Germline CDR1 reads SGHTA; CDR2 reads FQGNSA. The J segment lost 8 bases and the V segment lost 5 bases, leaving 14 bases of the junction unmatched. CDR3 DNA: TGTGCCAGCAGCCCCGTGAGCGGGAGAAAGATTGATGAGCAGTTCTTC. Translation gives CASSPVSGRKIDEQFF.

V and J are TRBV28 and TRBJ1-2; D is unclear. V was trimmed by 7 bases and J by 4 bases, leaving 10 bases between them. The CDR3 covers 12 residues. Germline V gene sequence: CDR1 MDHEN, CDR2 SYDVKM. The DNA of the CDR3 is TGTGCCAGCAACGAAATCAGCTATGGCTACACCTTC. It translates to CASNEISYGYTF.

The chain links TRBV13 to TRBJ2-2; the match to TRBD1 covers 9 bases. The CDR3 sequence is 16 residues long. Germline CDR1 and CDR2: PRHDT and FYEKMQ (reference sequence). With 6 bases clipped from V and 2 bases from J, the junction kept 7 bases outside the gene matches. The CDR3 sequence: CASSWDRVGNTGELFF. As DNA, the CDR3 is TGTGCCAGCAGTTGGGACAGGGTCGGTAACACCGGGGAGCTGTTTTTT.

The chain carries TRBV6-6 and TRBJ1-2; D gene uncertain. The germline CDR1 and CDR2 sequences are MNHNY and SVGAGI (reference sequence). This CDR3 has 12 residues. V was clipped by 5 bases and J by 5 bases, with 9 bases between them. The chain's CDR3 is CASSGMGYGYTF. The CDR3 DNA reads TGTGCCAGCAGTGGCATGGGTTATGGCTACACCTTC.

The CDR3 loop reads CASSPSTGHSGNTIYF. CDR3 nucleotide sequence: TGTGCCAGCTCACCATCGACGGGCCACTCTGGAAACACCATATATTTT. The rearrangement links TRBV18 to TRBJ1-3; unclear D gene. Germline CDR1 reads KGHSH; CDR2 reads LQKENI. The V end was cut by 2 bases, the J end by 0 bases, with 11 bases between. CDR3 length equals 16 residues.

V is TRBV30 and J is TRBJ2-1; 10 nucleotides agree with TRBD1. Germline V lookup: CDR1 GTSNPN, CDR2 SVGIG (reference sequence). V gave up 3 bases and J gave up 5 bases; unmatched junction bases: 7. The CDR3 loop spans 15 amino acids. The CDR3 DNA sequence: TGTGCCTGGAGGACTCCGGGACAGGGGAACAATGAGCAGTTCTTC. Translating gives CAWRTPGQGNNEQFF.

This clone has just one count. This sequence joins TRBV25-1 and TRBJ1-1; D uncertain. V was shortened by 5 bases and J by 7 bases, with 14 bases between the two germline ends. The CDR3 contains 13 residues. Germline loops: CDR1 MGHDK, CDR2 SYGVNS. This CDR3 is CASSSPGPIEAFF. For the CDR3, the DNA is TGTGCCAGCAGTTCCCCAGGACCCATTGAAGCTTTCTTT.

A remark on this clone: It may be a read error: a sequence one base away is much more abundant. The chain uses TRBV25-1 and TRBJ1-2; possibly TRBD1 for D (6 bases). Germline lookup yields CDR1 MGHDK and CDR2 SYGVNS. V lost 5 bases and J 5 bases, leaving 6 bases between the germline ends. This CDR3 comprises 11 residues. This chain's CDR3 is CASSTGYGYTF. DNA for the CDR3: TGTGCCAGCAGTACAGGGTATGGCTACACCTTC.

V gene TRBV4-1 combines with J gene TRBJ1-3; D gene unclear. Germline V CDR1 and CDR2: MGHRA, YSYEKL. This CDR3 is 18 amino acids long. V was pared by 2 bases and J by 2 bases, with 19 bases between. The CDR3 sequence is CASSQLFDSSFTGNTIYF. For the CDR3, the DNA is TGCGCCAGCAGCCAACTCTTTGACTCGAGTTTTACTGGAAACACCATATATTTT.

This clone was counted a few times. The V and J genes are TRBV5-4 and TRBJ2-7; TRBD1 matches at 8 bases. Germline assignment: CDR1 SGHNT and CDR2 YYREEE (reference sequence). The CDR3 covers 11 residues. The CDR3 loop reads CASSFHTRGLV. The CDR3 DNA follows: TGTGCCAGCAGCTTTCACACCAGGGGGCTGGTC.

This clone was seen repeatedly, ten times or more. This chain links TRBV28 with TRBJ1-5; the D gene is possibly TRBD1 (6 bases). CDR3 size: 17 residues. The germline V gene has CDR1 MDHEN and CDR2 SYDVKM. Trimming removed 2 bases at V and 0 bases at J, with 14 bases between. CDR3 in amino acids: CASSLAGAQYSNQPQHF. Written as DNA, the CDR3 is TGTGCCAGCAGTTTAGCAGGGGCACAGTATAGCAATCAGCCCCAGCATTTT.

The J gene is TRBJ2-7, the V gene TRBV5-1; 9 positions match TRBD1. Germline loops: CDR1 SGHRS, CDR2 YFSETQ. CDR3 length: 15 residues. Losses at the gene ends were 0 bases for V and 5 bases for J; bases not matched to a gene: 6. CDR3 in DNA: TGCGCCAGCAGCTTGGCCAACAGGGGGCGGGACGAGCAGTACTTC. Translation: CASSLANRGRDEQYF.

The chain couples TRBV5-8 to TRBJ1-2; D not certain. CDR3 size: 12 residues. The V and J ends lost 4 bases and 4 bases respectively, with 8 bases between them. Germline CDR1 and CDR2: SGHTS and YDEGEE. CDR3 protein: CASSKDGYGYTF. For the CDR3, the DNA is TGTGCCAGCAGCAAGGACGGCTATGGCTACACCTTC.

V and J are TRBV5-1 and TRBJ2-7; no definite D call. The V gene's germline CDR1 is SGHRS and CDR2 YFSETQ. Trimming removed 1 base at V and 3 bases at J, with 11 bases between. The CDR3 is 14 amino acids. In DNA form, the CDR3 reads TGCGCCAGCAGCTTGTATACATCGGTCTACGAGCAGTACTTC. Its protein product is CASSLYTSVYEQYF.

Remarks on this clone: The sample holds other DNA sequences that translate to the same CDR3. The CDR3 nucleotides read TGTGCCAGCAGCTTAGTAGGGGGGGACTATGGCTACACCTTC. Translating gives CASSLVGGDYGYTF. The chain has TRBV7-2 and TRBJ1-2; a weak D match, TRBD1 (6 bases). Germline CDR1 and CDR2: SGHTA and FQGNSA. Trimming removed 1 base at V and 3 bases at J, with 9 bases between. This CDR3 is built from 14 residues.

This chain links TRBV5-1 with TRBJ1-2; D is perhaps TRBD1 (5 bases). CDR1 is SGHRS and CDR2 is YFSETQ in the germline V gene. The CDR3 consists of 13 residues. V lost 2 bases to trimming and J lost 6 bases, with 11 bases between them. CDR3 bases: TGCGCCAGCAGCTTCCCCGGGGGAGATGGCTACACCTTC. Its translation: CASSFPGGDGYTF.

The chain recombines TRBV6-5 with TRBJ2-7, with TRBD1 matching 8 bases. This CDR3 spans 13 amino acids. Trimming cost V 8 bases and J 3 bases; bases outside gene matches: 6. Germline-derived CDR1 and CDR2 are MNHEY and SVGAGI. CDR3 in DNA: TGTGCCAGCTCGGGACAGGTCAACTACGAGCAGTACTTC. Protein sequence: CASSGQVNYEQYF.

The table lists this clone with many counts. The chain links TRBV7-2 to TRBJ2-7, with TRBD1 identical over 8 bases. V was pared by 4 bases and J by 2 bases, with 10 bases of the junction left unmatched. Germline V gene sequence: CDR1 SGHTA, CDR2 FQGNSA. CDR3 length equals 16 residues. The CDR3 protein is CASSSGQGRFPYEQYF. The CDR3 coding sequence is TGTGCCAGCAGCTCCGGACAGGGCCGGTTTCCCTACGAGCAGTACTTC.

The chain couples TRBV10-3 to TRBJ1-6, with D unclear. This CDR3 is 14 amino acids long. Deletions cut 11 bases from V and 8 bases from J, with 19 bases between. The V gene's germline CDR1 is ENHRY and CDR2 SYGVKD. The CDR3, as DNA: TGTGCCGCCAACCCCGCACCGGCGGATTCACCCCTCCACTTT. Its translation is CAANPAPADSPLHF.

Concerning this clone: Other nucleotide sequences from this sample produce the same CDR3. The chain links TRBV6-5 to TRBJ1-2, with D possibly matching TRBD1 (6 bases). The CDR3 has 14 residues. Looked up from germline, CDR1 is MNHEY and CDR2 is SVGAGI. V lost 0 bases to trimming and J lost 5 bases, with 10 bases between them. The CDR3 DNA reads TGTGCCAGCAGTTACTCCCGGACAGCGTATGGCTACACCTTC. This sequence encodes CASSYSRTAYGYTF.

This clone was found many times. The V gene is TRBV5-1, the J gene TRBJ2-2, with D unclear. Germline CDR1 is SGHRS and CDR2 is YFSETQ. Trimming cost V 2 bases and J 6 bases, with 14 bases left between them. The CDR3 extends over 15 amino acids. CDR3 DNA: TGCGCCAGCAGCTTCGGCGACGGAAACCCCGGGGAGCTGTTTTTT. Amino acids: CASSFGDGNPGELFF.